These T cell receptor beta chains were read from a single sample in a study of technical replicates of blood from a few donors. Sequencing was performed with immunoSEQ multiplex PCR; in TCRdb, only in-frame clones are kept and a portion is missing. The table includes tens of thousands of clones, roughly 93% detected once. Sequencing used T cells isolated from PBMCs. Source of these receptors: a human donor in good health. The CDR3 runs from the conserved cysteine through the conserved F or W. Each record gives: V gene, clone size, J gene, D gene, CDR3 DNA, CDR3 protein. A D gene is named only where the DNA matches it firmly. Clone size is not always given. Where it is, it says once, few, many or a class for expanded clones.

V gene: TRBV19; clone size: NA; J gene: TRBJ1-5; D gene: TRBD1; CDR3 DNA: TGTGCCAGTAGCCCCGGGACAGGGGTTCATCAGCCCCAGCATTTT; CDR3 protein: CASSPGTGVHQPQHF
V gene: TRBV5-4; clone size: NA; J gene: TRBJ1-5; D gene: NA; CDR3 DNA: TGTGCCAGCAGTCTACAGGGTCAGGATCAGCCCCAGCATTTT; CDR3 protein: CASSLQGQDQPQHF
V gene: TRBV18; clone size: NA; J gene: TRBJ2-1; D gene: NA; CDR3 DNA: TGTGCCAGCTCACCACCTTGGAGCGTAGTCTTCGGCTACAATGAGCAGTTCTTC; CDR3 protein: CASSPPWSVVFGYNEQFF
V gene: TRBV4-1; clone size: NA; J gene: TRBJ2-7; D gene: TRBD2; CDR3 DNA: TGCGCCAGCAGCTTCTATGCGGGAGTTCAGCATTACGAGCAGTACTTC; CDR3 protein: CASSFYAGVQHYEQYF
V gene: TRBV7-8; clone size: NA; J gene: TRBJ1-5; D gene: TRBD1; CDR3 DNA: TGTGCCAGCAGCTTAGAGGACAGGGGGCGAGGTCAGCCCCAGCATTTT; CDR3 protein: CASSLEDRGRGQPQHF
V gene: TRBV27; clone size: NA; J gene: TRBJ2-7; D gene: NA; CDR3 DNA: TGTGCCAGCAGTTTAAGGGGCGGGATTTTCTCCGGGGAGCAGTACTTC; CDR3 protein: CASSLRGGIFSGEQYF
V gene: TRBV10-3; clone size: NA; J gene: TRBJ2-7; D gene: TRBD1; CDR3 DNA: TGTGCCATTACGACAGGGACCCTCTACGAGCAGTACTTC; CDR3 protein: CAITTGTLYEQYF
V gene: TRBV6-5; clone size: NA; J gene: TRBJ1-5; D gene: TRBD1; CDR3 DNA: TGTGCCAGCGGGACAGGGGGCGGTCAGCCCCAGCATTTT; CDR3 protein: CASGTGGGQPQHF
V gene: TRBV14; clone size: NA; J gene: TRBJ1-2; D gene: TRBD1; CDR3 DNA: TGTGCCAGCAGCCAACCGGGACAGGGTGTGAGTGGCTACACCTTC; CDR3 protein: CASSQPGQGVSGYTF
V gene: TRBV11-2; clone size: NA; J gene: TRBJ2-7; D gene: NA; CDR3 DNA: TGTGCCAGCAGCCACCTACCCGGAGGGCTCTACGAGCAGTACTTC; CDR3 protein: CASSHLPGGLYEQYF
V gene: TRBV19; clone size: NA; J gene: TRBJ2-2; D gene: NA; CDR3 DNA: TGTGCCAGTAGATATTGGAGCGGGGAGCTGTTTTTT; CDR3 protein: CASRYWSGELFF
V gene: TRBV7-2; clone size: NA; J gene: TRBJ2-5; D gene: NA; CDR3 DNA: TGTGCCAGCAGCAATCGGGAGACACTAGAGACCCAGTACTTC; CDR3 protein: CASSNRETLETQYF
V gene: TRBV11-3; clone size: NA; J gene: TRBJ2-5; D gene: NA; CDR3 DNA: TGTGCCAGCAGCTTAGGGGTCGGGGTCCAAGAGACCCAGTACTTC; CDR3 protein: CASSLGVGVQETQYF
V gene: TRBV9; clone size: few; J gene: TRBJ1-3; D gene: TRBD1; CDR3 DNA: TGTGCCAGCGGGACAGGGGATTTTGGAAACACCATATATTTT; CDR3 protein: CASGTGDFGNTIYF
V gene: TRBV10-3; clone size: NA; J gene: TRBJ2-7; D gene: NA; CDR3 DNA: TGTGCCATCAGTGTCGAGACAGGTTCCTACGAGCAGTACTTC; CDR3 protein: CAISVETGSYEQYF
V gene: TRBV7-2; clone size: NA; J gene: TRBJ2-3; D gene: TRBD2; CDR3 DNA: TGTGCCAGCAGCTTAGCGGGGACTAGCGGGAGACTTGATACGCAGTATTTT; CDR3 protein: CASSLAGTSGRLDTQYF
V gene: TRBV20-1; clone size: NA; J gene: TRBJ2-3; D gene: NA; CDR3 DNA: TGCAGTGCTGCGAGCACAGATACGCAGTATTTT; CDR3 protein: CSAASTDTQYF
V gene: TRBV10-3; clone size: once; J gene: TRBJ1-5; D gene: TRBD1; CDR3 DNA: TGTGCCATCACAGACAGGGCTAATCAGCCCCAGCATTTT; CDR3 protein: CAITDRANQPQHF
V gene: TRBV7-9; clone size: NA; J gene: TRBJ1-2; D gene: TRBD1; CDR3 DNA: TGTGCCAGCAGCGGGACAGGGGCCTATGGCTACACCTTC; CDR3 protein: CASSGTGAYGYTF
V gene: TRBV6-6; clone size: NA; J gene: TRBJ2-5; D gene: NA; CDR3 DNA: TGTGCCACCGAAAATAAACTAGAAGAGACCCAGTACTTC; CDR3 protein: CATENKLEETQYF
V gene: TRBV6-1; clone size: NA; J gene: TRBJ1-1; D gene: NA; CDR3 DNA: TGTGCCAGCAGTGAACCGGTGAACACTGAAGCTTTCTTT; CDR3 protein: CASSEPVNTEAFF
V gene: TRBV10-3; clone size: NA; J gene: TRBJ2-3; D gene: TRBD2; CDR3 DNA: TGTGCCATCAAGGGACTAGCGGGCACAGATACGCAGTATTTT; CDR3 protein: CAIKGLAGTDTQYF
V gene: TRBV9; clone size: few; J gene: TRBJ2-1; D gene: NA; CDR3 DNA: TGTGCCAGCAGCGTAAGGCGGGGCGAGCAGTTCTTC; CDR3 protein: CASSVRRGEQFF
V gene: TRBV5-1; clone size: once; J gene: TRBJ2-1; D gene: NA; CDR3 DNA: TGCGCCAGCAGCTTGGACCTAGCGTCCAGCTCCTACAATGAGCAGTTCTTC; CDR3 protein: CASSLDLASSSYNEQFF
V gene: TRBV7-3; clone size: NA; J gene: TRBJ2-3; D gene: NA; CDR3 DNA: TGTGCCAGCAGTCTAGCGCTCACAGATACGCAGTATTTT; CDR3 protein: CASSLALTDTQYF
V gene: TRBV7-9; clone size: NA; J gene: TRBJ2-7; D gene: NA; CDR3 DNA: TGTGCCAGCAGCGTAGACAGGGAGCAGTACTTC; CDR3 protein: CASSVDREQYF
V gene: TRBV4-1; clone size: NA; J gene: TRBJ2-1; D gene: NA; CDR3 DNA: TGCGCCAGCAGCCTACTACTAGCTATACTCTACAATGAGCAGTTCTTC; CDR3 protein: CASSLLLAILYNEQFF